In this sample, the clone carrying this TCR beta chain turned up many times. Its antigen is unidentified. The data are from a study of molecular identifiers for immune sequencing clone quantification. For the study at large: Replicates split RNA from around 20,000 or 100,000 naive CD8 cells five ways, and the researchers sequenced four portions.

Listed TCR primers and previously described methods were used for bulk TCR libraries. Using its own MiXCR run on the PCR reads, TCRdb lists one record per CDR3 protein. The sample yields more than 95,000 distinct CDR3 sequences, approximately 25% seen once. Trimming removed 1 base from V and 3 bases from J, with 0 bases in between. The CDR3 spans 11 residues. In germline, CDR1 is SEHNR, CDR2 FQNEAQ (reference sequence). Findings and caveats of the study: For effector cells, clones above 20 RNA copies held over 99% of molecules; for naive cells, under 1%.

The sequence was obtained from a human donor in good health. Some libraries in this study had Jurkat cell RNA spiked in. Sequenced: naive CD8+ T cells from blood, with Jurkat cell RNA spiked in. Subset in this sample: FACS-sorted CD8+CD4-CCR7+CD45RA+ naive T cells. This chain uses TRBV7-9 with TRBJ1-2, with D unclear. The DNA of the CDR3 is TGTGCCAGCAGCTTAGACTATGGCTACACCTTC. It yields the protein CASSLDYGYTF.